This is a list of T cell receptor beta chains from one sample in a study of blood T cell repertoires in COVID-19. The protocol was immunoSEQ multiplex PCR, while the TCRdb copy is restricted to in-frame clones and leaves out a portion. This table holds 140,000 or so clones, more than 65% found once. Sequencing was done on a sample of peripheral blood. The origin of the receptors is a man between 60 and 70 years old with active or convalescent COVID-19. Both conserved end residues are part of each CDR3. The order of the fields is V gene, D gene, clone size, CDR3 length, J gene, CDR3 DNA, CDR3 protein. D genes are given only for firm matches. Expanded clones are given a class, and other clones once, few, many or no size at all.

>TRBV6-1|TRBD2|-|20|TRBJ2-2
TGTGCCAGCAGTGTAGAGGAGGCGGGTCTAGCGGGAGGGCTCACCGGGGAGCTGTTTTTT
CASSVEEAGLAGGLTGELFF
>TRBV13|-|-|16|TRBJ2-2
TGTGCCAGCAGCTTAGGCCTCCAGGGTCCGGTCGGGGAGCTGTTTTTT
CASSLGLQGPVGELFF
>TRBV4-3|-|-|15|TRBJ2-2
TGCGCCAGCAGCCCAGAGACTAGTTTCACCGGGGAGCTGTTTTTT
CASSPETSFTGELFF
>TRBV19|-|-|16|TRBJ1-3
TGTGCCAGTACCCAGGGAAGGATATCGTGGGGAAACACCATATATTTT
CASTQGRISWGNTIYF
>TRBV6-2/TRBV6-3|TRBD1|-|15|TRBJ1-3
TGTGCCAGCAGCCAACACGGGACAGGAAGAAACACCATATATTTT
CASSQHGTGRNTIYF
>TRBV28|TRBD2|-|15|TRBJ2-6
TGTGCCAGCAGCTCCCGGGGGGCTGGGGCCAACGTCCTGACTTTC
CASSSRGAGANVLTF
>TRBV11-2|TRBD1|-|13|TRBJ1-6
TGTGCCAGCGCGGGACAGACCAATTCACCCCTCCACTTT
CASAGQTNSPLHF
>TRBV6-2/TRBV6-3|TRBD1|-|19|TRBJ1-5
TGTGCCAGCAGTCCCCGGGACAGGGGGCCGGCGGGATCAATTATGCCCCAGCATTTT
CASSPRDRGPAGSIMPQHF
>TRBV7-8|-|-|15|TRBJ2-7
TGTGCCAGCAGCTTCAACGCCAGGGCCTACTACGAGCAGTACTTC
CASSFNARAYYEQYF
>TRBV7-2|TRBD2|-|16|TRBJ2-5
TGTGCCAGCGGAGGGACTAGCGGGATTCGCCAAGAGACCCAGTACTTC
CASGGTSGIRQETQYF
>TRBV5-8|-|-|15|TRBJ1-4
TGTGCCAGCAGCTGGGGGACACCCCGGGATGAAAAACTGTTTTTT
CASSWGTPRDEKLFF
>TRBV2|-|-|15|TRBJ2-1
TGTGCCAGCAGTGAAGGCAGGGTGTACGACAATGAGCAGTTCTTC
CASSEGRVYDNEQFF
>TRBV5-1|TRBD1|few|13|TRBJ2-7
TGCGCCAGCGGACAGGGGCTCGCCTACGAGCAGTACTTC
CASGQGLAYEQYF
>TRBV18|TRBD1|-|15|TRBJ1-1
TGTGCCAGCTCACCACCCCGGACAGGCGGACCTGAAGCTTTCTTT
CASSPPRTGGPEAFF
>TRBV7-7|-|-|15|TRBJ2-5
TGTGCTAGCAGCCCCGTGCTACAGGGACAAGAGACCCAGTACTTC
CASSPVLQGQETQYF
>TRBV4-3|TRBD2|-|15|TRBJ2-4
TGCGCCAGCAGCCAAGATCCGTCTAGCGGGACCATTCAGTACTTC
CASSQDPSSGTIQYF
>TRBV7-9|TRBD1|few|14|TRBJ1-2
TGTGCCAGCAGCTCTCAGGGGGCGTTTGATGGCTACACCTTC
CASSSQGAFDGYTF